These 22 T cell receptor beta chains were sequenced from one sample in a study of beta chain features in type 1 diabetes. Reverse transcription of all isolated RNA meant that expressed TCRB transcripts were sequenced. The method was immunoSEQ multiplex PCR; TCRdb's version includes in-frame clones alone and lacks a portion of them. The sample lists a few hundred thousand clones, roughly 16% occurring once. General study findings and limits: Significant though moderate, a shortening of TCRB CDR3s appeared in all four CD4+ subsets of Type 1 diabetes patients.

The antigens of these receptors remain unknown. The sample consisted of naive CD4+ T cells from blood. The receptors shown here come from a man in his thirties or forties with type 1 diabetes.

This clone was seen only a few times. The gene calls are TRBV18 and TRBJ2-3, with TRBD2 matching over 10 bases. Germline trimming cut 3 bases from V and 5 bases from J; bases unmatched to any gene: 5. This CDR3 is 15 amino acids long. Germline CDR1 reads KGHSH; CDR2 reads LQKENI. The CDR3 region is CASSPSGRAVDTQYF. CDR3 DNA: TGTGCCAGCTCACCGAGCGGGAGGGCCGTAGATACGCAGTATTTT. Looking up the rest from reference TRBV18 and TRBJ2-3 gives the full variable domain: NAGVMQNPRHLVRRRGQEARLRCSPMKGHSHVYWYRQLPEEGLKFMVYLQKENIIDESGMPKERFSAEFPKEGPSILRIQQVVRGDSAAYFCASSPSGRAVDTQYFGPGTRLTVL.

The CDR3: CASSFEGGRSYEQYF. Written as DNA, the CDR3 is TGTGCCAGCAGCTTTGAGGGAGGACGTTCCTACGAGCAGTACTTC. The V and J genes are TRBV5-4 and TRBJ2-7; possible D gene TRBD2, 6 bases. Germline CDR1 is SGHNT and CDR2 is YYREEE (reference sequence). This CDR3 comprises 15 residues. The V gene lost 2 bases and the J gene lost 1 base, with 13 bases spanning the gap.

The chain joins TRBV25-1 to TRBJ2-7; a weak D match, TRBD1 (5 bases). The CDR3 spans 13 residues. The ends were cut back, 5 bases at V and 6 bases at J, with 14 bases in the middle. CDR1 and CDR2 from the germline V gene are MGHDK and SYGVNS. CDR3 in DNA: TGTGCCAGCAGTCAAGGGGCGATCGCCGAGCAGTACTTC. It codes for CASSQGAIAEQYF.

This clone came up a few times. V gene TRBV18 combines with J gene TRBJ2-3, with 7 bases fitting TRBD1. This CDR3 is built from 15 residues. V shed 6 bases, J shed 5 bases, and the junction held 11 bases outside the gene matches. CDR1 is KGHSH and CDR2 is LQKENI in the germline V gene. The CDR3 spells CASSAGTENQDTQYF. CDR3 DNA: TGTGCCAGCTCCGCCGGGACAGAGAACCAAGATACGCAGTATTTT.

The V call is TRBV29-1, the J call TRBJ2-5; D is tentatively TRBD1 or TRBD2 (6 bases each). Trimming shortened V by 4 bases and J by 5 bases, and 14 bases separated the two germline ends. This CDR3 region has 13 residues. Germline CDR1 SQVTM, CDR2 ANQGSEA. In DNA, the CDR3 is TGCAGCGTTGTCCGGGGGCGGGTGGAGACCCAGTACTTC. It yields the protein CSVVRGRVETQYF. Full variable domain (outside the CDR3, taken from reference TRBV29-1 and TRBJ2-5): SAVISQKPSRDICQRGTSLTIQCQVDSQVTMMFWYRQQPGQSLTLIATANQGSEATYESGFVIDKFPISRPNLTFSTLTVSNMSPEDSSIYLCSVVRGRVETQYFGPGTRLLVL.

The chain is built from TRBV11-2 and TRBJ2-7; D is perhaps TRBD1 (6 bases). Trimming pared 3 bases from V and 0 bases from J, leaving 24 bases between. The CDR3 is made up of 19 amino acids. CDR1 and CDR2 from the germline V gene are SGHAT and FQNNGV. The CDR3 coding sequence is TGTGCCAGCAGCTTGGAATTCGGTCTAACAGGGCGAGCCTCCTACGAGCAGTACTTC. As protein: CASSLEFGLTGRASYEQYF.

This clone occurred a few times. V usage is TRBV5-1 and J usage is TRBJ1-4; possibly TRBD1 for D (6 bases). Per the germline V gene, CDR1 is SGHRS and CDR2 is YFSETQ. Trimming took 0 bases from V and 5 from J, leaving 8 bases between them. The CDR3 covers 14 residues. The CDR3 reads CASSLDQGNEKLFF. CDR3 in DNA: TGCGCCAGCAGCTTGGACCAGGGGAATGAAAAACTGTTTTTT.

This clone was detected only a few times. The rearrangement joins TRBV9 to TRBJ2-1; 7 nucleotides line up with TRBD1. There are 15 residues in the CDR3. From germline, CDR1 is SGDLS and CDR2 YYNGEE. V lost 0 bases and J lost 3; bases outside the gene matches: 3. CDR3 protein: CASSVGGQDYNEQFF. The CDR3 bases are TGTGCCAGCAGCGTAGGTGGACAGGACTACAATGAGCAGTTCTTC.

In nucleotides, the CDR3 is TGCAGCGTAGCCAAGAAATTGACTGTAGGCTACACCTTC. It is translated as CSVAKKLTVGYTF. The gene calls are TRBV29-1 and TRBJ1-2, with D hard to call. The germline gives CDR1 SQVTM, CDR2 ANQGSEA. Deletions cut 6 bases from V and 8 bases from J, with 19 bases between. This CDR3 comprises 13 residues.

This clone was seen more than once but under ten times. The V and J genes are TRBV6-6 and TRBJ1-2; unclear D gene. Trimming stripped 8 bases from V and 6 bases from J, with 13 bases between. The germline V gene encodes CDR1 MNHNY and CDR2 SVGAGI (reference sequence). The CDR3 length is 12 residues. DNA of the CDR3: TGTGCCAGCCAAAGAACCCTCGATGGCTACACCTTC. Its translation: CASQRTLDGYTF.

The chain has TRBV7-9 and TRBJ1-4, with a weak D call TRBD1 (5 bases). V dropped 4 bases and J dropped 8 bases, with 17 bases sitting between them. This CDR3 is 15 amino acids long. From germline, CDR1 is SEHNR and CDR2 FQNEAQ (reference sequence). The CDR3 region has the DNA TGTGCCAGCAGCTGGAGCGGGACGGGTAGAGAAAAACTGTTTTTT. Protein sequence: CASSWSGTGREKLFF.

Remarks on this clone: The junction shows a germline mismatch at one end, possibly a read error. The V call is TRBV7-7, the J call TRBJ2-5; a weak D match, TRBD2 (5 bases). The CDR3 is 14 amino acids. Germline CDR1 and CDR2: SSHAT and FNYEAQ (reference sequence). The CDR3 spells CASSPSRTGETQYF. The CDR3 nucleotides are TGTGCTAGCAGCCCTTCGCGGACTGGGGAGACCCAGTACTTC. The full variable domain, in which reference TRBV7-7 and TRBJ2-5 provide the parts outside the CDR3, is GAGVSQSPRYKVTKRGQDVTLRCDPISSHATLYWYQQALGQGPEFLTYFNYEAQPDKSGLPSDRFSAERPEGSISTLTIQRTEQRDSAMYRCASSPSRTGETQYFGPGTRLLVL.

This clone was observed a handful of times. The chain combines TRBV29-1 with TRBJ2-1, with D tentatively TRBD1 (5 bases). This CDR3 is 12 amino acids long. V shed 7 bases and J shed 4 bases, with 11 bases lying between them. Germline lookup yields CDR1 SQVTM and CDR2 ANQGSEA. Here the CDR3 reads CSAGDSYNEQFF. In nucleotides, the CDR3 is TGCAGCGCCGGAGACAGTTACAATGAGCAGTTCTTC.

This clone has only a few counts. This chain links TRBV10-3 with TRBJ1-2; the D is unclear. This CDR3 contains 13 residues. CDR1 is ENHRY, CDR2 SYGVKD, per germline. Trimming removed 4 bases from V and 3 bases from J, with 9 bases in between. CDR3 in DNA: TGTGCCATCAGTGGGCTCAGCGACTATGGCTACACCTTC. The encoded protein is CAISGLSDYGYTF.

Only a few counts were recorded for this clone. The CDR3 sequence: CACNKAGGIYGYTF. CDR3 DNA sequence: TGTGCCTGTAATAAAGCAGGGGGCATCTATGGCTACACCTTC. The V call is TRBV30, the J call TRBJ1-2, with 8 positions matching TRBD1. The CDR3 sequence is 14 residues long. Germline V CDR1 and CDR2: GTSNPN, SVGIG (reference sequence). V gave up 6 bases and J gave up 4 bases; unmatched junction bases: 10. Using reference TRBV30 and TRBJ1-2 for the parts outside the CDR3, the full variable domain is SQTIHQWPATLVQPVGSPLSLECTVEGTSNPNLYWYRQAAGRGLQLLFYSVGIGQISSEVPQNLSASRPQDRQFILSSKKLLLSDSGFYLCACNKAGGIYGYTFGSGTRLTVV.

This clone was counted only a few times. The rearrangement links TRBV29-1 to TRBJ1-1; TRBD1 might be the D (5 bases). V lost 3 bases, J lost 2 bases, and 10 bases lay in between. CDR1 SQVTM and CDR2 ANQGSEA come from the germline V gene. This CDR3 is built from 13 residues. The DNA for the CDR3 is TGCAGCGTTGAGTACAGGACTAACACTGAAGCTTTCTTT. It yields the protein CSVEYRTNTEAFF.

This clone was counted a few times. CDR3 loop: CASSRRQGADTQYF. CDR3 nucleotides: TGCGCCAGCAGTAGAAGACAGGGGGCAGATACGCAGTATTTT. V is TRBV5-1 and J is TRBJ2-3; TRBD1 matches at 9 bases. Losses at the gene ends were 5 bases for V and 4 bases for J; bases not matched to a gene: 5. Per germline, CDR1 SGHRS and CDR2 YFSETQ. The CDR3 spans 14 residues.

This rearrangement joins TRBV19 to TRBJ2-1; D might be TRBD1 or TRBD2, each matching 5 bases. Trimming removed 9 bases at V and 3 bases at J, with 15 bases between. CDR1 LNHDA and CDR2 SQIVND come from the germline V gene (reference sequence). This CDR3 has 14 residues. The CDR3 DNA reads TGTGCCAGCACCGGGACGGCGGGCTACAATGAGCAGTTCTTC. It specifies CASTGTAGYNEQFF.

The gene calls are TRBV4-3 and TRBJ2-4, with a possible D match to TRBD1 (6 bases). In germline, CDR1 is LGHNA, CDR2 YSLEER. The ends were cut back, 5 bases at V and 6 bases at J, with 17 bases in the middle. The CDR3 is 15 amino acids. The CDR3 nucleotides read TGCGCCAGCAGCAGACAGGCCTCTATTTTAAACATTCAGTACTTC. Translation gives CASSRQASILNIQYF.

This rearrangement joins TRBV10-3 to TRBJ1-1; 8 bases match TRBD1. This CDR3 has 12 amino acids. Germline V gene data show CDR1 as ENHRY and CDR2 as SYGVKD. V dropped 10 bases and J dropped 5; count of bases not matched to a gene: 6. The CDR3 coding sequence is TGTGCCACGAGGGGACAGGATACTGAAGCTTTCTTT. This translates into CATRGQDTEAFF.

The V gene is TRBV28, the J gene TRBJ2-3, with TRBD1 matching over 8 bases. Trimming at V came to 8 bases and at J to 4 bases, leaving 11 bases not matched to a gene. CDR1 is MDHEN, CDR2 SYDVKM, per germline. This CDR3 region has 15 residues. The CDR3 coding sequence is TGTGCCAGCTCAGTTTTAACAGGGGGAGCAGATACGCAGTATTTT. Protein sequence: CASSVLTGGADTQYF.

This clone turned up a few times. The chain uses TRBV7-3 and TRBJ2-1; TRBD2 agrees at 8 bases. V lost 8 bases to trimming and J lost 4 bases; unmatched junction nucleotides: 10. In germline, CDR1 is SGHTA, CDR2 FQGTGA. CDR3 size: 15 residues. The CDR3 region has the DNA TGTGCCAGCGGTCTAGGGACTAGTGCTTACAATGAGCAGTTCTTC. It encodes CASGLGTSAYNEQFF.